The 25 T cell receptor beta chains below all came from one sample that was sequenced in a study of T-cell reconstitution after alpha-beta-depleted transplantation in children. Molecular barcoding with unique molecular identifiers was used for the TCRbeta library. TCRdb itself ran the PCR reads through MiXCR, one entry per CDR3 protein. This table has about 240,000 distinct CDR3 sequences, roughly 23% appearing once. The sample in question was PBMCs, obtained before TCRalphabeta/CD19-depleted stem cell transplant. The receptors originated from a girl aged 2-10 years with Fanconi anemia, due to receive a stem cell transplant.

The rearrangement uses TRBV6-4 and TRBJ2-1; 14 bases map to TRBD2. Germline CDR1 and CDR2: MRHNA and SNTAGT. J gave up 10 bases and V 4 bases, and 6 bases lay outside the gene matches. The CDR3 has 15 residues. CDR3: CASSGLAGGPREQFF. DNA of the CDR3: TGTGCCAGCAGTGGACTAGCGGGGGGGCCTCGGGAGCAGTTCTTC.

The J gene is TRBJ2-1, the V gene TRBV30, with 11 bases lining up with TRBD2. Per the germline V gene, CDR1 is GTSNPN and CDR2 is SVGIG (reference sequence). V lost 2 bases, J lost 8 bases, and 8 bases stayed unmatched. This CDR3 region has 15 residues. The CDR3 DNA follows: TGTGCCTGGAGTCCCGGACTAGCGGGTGTTGATGAGCAGTTCTTC. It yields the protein CAWSPGLAGVDEQFF.

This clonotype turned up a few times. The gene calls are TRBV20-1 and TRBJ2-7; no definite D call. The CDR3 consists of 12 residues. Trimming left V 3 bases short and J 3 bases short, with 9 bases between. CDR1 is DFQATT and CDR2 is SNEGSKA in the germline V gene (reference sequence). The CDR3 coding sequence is TGCAGTGCTAGCCGGTCGCTCTACGAGCAGTACTTC. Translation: CSASRSLYEQYF.

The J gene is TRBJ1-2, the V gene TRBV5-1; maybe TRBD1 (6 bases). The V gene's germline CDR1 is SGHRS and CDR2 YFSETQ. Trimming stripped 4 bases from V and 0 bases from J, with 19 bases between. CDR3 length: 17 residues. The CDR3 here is CASSLSLGTLTNYGYTF. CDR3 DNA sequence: TGCGCCAGCAGCCTTTCCCTCGGGACACTAACTAACTATGGCTACACCTTC.

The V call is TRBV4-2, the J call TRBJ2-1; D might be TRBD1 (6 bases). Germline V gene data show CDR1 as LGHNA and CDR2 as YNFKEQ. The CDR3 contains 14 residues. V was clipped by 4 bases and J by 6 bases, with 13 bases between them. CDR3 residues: CASSPPRRGNEQFF. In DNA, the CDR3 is TGTGCCAGCAGCCCCCCCCGCAGGGGCAATGAGCAGTTCTTC.

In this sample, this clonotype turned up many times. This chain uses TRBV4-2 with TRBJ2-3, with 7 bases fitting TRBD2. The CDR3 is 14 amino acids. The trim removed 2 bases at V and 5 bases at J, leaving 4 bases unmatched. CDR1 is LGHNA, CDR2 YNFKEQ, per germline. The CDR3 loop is CASSQQRGEDTQYF. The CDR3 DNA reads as TGTGCCAGCAGCCAACAGCGGGGTGAAGATACGCAGTATTTT.

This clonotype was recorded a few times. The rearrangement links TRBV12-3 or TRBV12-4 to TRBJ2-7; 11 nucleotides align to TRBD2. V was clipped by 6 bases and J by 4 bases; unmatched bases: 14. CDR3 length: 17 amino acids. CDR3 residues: CASSPIAGGPGGYEQYF. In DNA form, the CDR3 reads TGTGCCAGCAGCCCAATAGCGGGGGGGCCCGGAGGATACGAGCAGTACTTC.

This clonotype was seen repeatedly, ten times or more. Here the CDR3 reads CASASTSGRAGTGELFF. CDR3 nucleotides: TGTGCTAGTGCCTCTACCAGCGGGAGGGCTGGCACCGGGGAGCTGTTTTTT. V is TRBV12-5 and J is TRBJ2-2; 10 bases align to TRBD2. CDR3 length: 17 residues. V trimming: 7 bases; J trimming: 4 bases; junction bases outside the gene matches: 12. Germline V gives CDR1 LGHNT, CDR2 FRNRAP.

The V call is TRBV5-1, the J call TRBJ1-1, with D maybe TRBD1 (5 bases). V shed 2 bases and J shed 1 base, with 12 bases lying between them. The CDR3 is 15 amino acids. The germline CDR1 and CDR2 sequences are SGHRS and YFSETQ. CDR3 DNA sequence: TGCGCCAGCAGCTTCACTCGGGGGGAGAACACTGAAGCTTTCTTT. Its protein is CASSFTRGENTEAFF.

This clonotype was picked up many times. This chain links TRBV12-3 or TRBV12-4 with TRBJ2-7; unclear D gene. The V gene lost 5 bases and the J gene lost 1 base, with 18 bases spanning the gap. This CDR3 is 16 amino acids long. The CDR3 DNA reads TGTGCCAGCAGTCGTAGTGGGGAAGTAAGGTCCTACGAGCAGTACTTC. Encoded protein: CASSRSGEVRSYEQYF.

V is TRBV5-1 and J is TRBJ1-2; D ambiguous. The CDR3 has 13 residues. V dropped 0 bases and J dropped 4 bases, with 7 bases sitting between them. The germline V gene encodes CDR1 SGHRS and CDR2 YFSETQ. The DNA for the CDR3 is TGCGCCAGCAGCTTGGCGGAGACCTATGGCTACACCTTC. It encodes CASSLAETYGYTF.

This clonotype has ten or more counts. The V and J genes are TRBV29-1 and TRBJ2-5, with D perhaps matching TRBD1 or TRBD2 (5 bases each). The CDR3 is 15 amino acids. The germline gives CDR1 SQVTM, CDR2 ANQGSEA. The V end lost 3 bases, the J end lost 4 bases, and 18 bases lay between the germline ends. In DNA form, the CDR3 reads TGCAGCGTTGATTCTGCGGCAGGGAGTGGAGAGACCCAGTACTTC. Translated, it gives CSVDSAAGSGETQYF.

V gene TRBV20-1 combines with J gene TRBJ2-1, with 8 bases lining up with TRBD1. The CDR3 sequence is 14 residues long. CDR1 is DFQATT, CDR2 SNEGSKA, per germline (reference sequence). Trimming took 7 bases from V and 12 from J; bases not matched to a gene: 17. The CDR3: CSDRGIAASTGQFF. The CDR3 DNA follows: TGCAGTGACAGGGGGATAGCGGCTTCCACAGGGCAGTTCTTC.

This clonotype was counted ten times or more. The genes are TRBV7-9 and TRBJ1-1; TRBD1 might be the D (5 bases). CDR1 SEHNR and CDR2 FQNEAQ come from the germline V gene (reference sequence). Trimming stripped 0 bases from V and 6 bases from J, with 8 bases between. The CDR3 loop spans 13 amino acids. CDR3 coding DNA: TGTGCCAGCAGCTTAGCCGGGGGACCTGAAGCTTTCTTT. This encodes CASSLAGGPEAFF.

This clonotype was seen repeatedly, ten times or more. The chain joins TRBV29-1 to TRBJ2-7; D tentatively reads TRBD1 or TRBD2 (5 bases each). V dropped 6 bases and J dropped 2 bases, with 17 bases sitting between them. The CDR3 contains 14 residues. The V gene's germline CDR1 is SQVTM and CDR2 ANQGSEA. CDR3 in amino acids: CSVSPIRDAYEQYF. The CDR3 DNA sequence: TGCAGCGTATCACCTATTAGGGACGCCTACGAGCAGTACTTC.

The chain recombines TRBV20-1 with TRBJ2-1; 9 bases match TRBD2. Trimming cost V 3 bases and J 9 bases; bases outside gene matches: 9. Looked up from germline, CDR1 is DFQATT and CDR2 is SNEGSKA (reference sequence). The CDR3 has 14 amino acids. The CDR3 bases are TGCAGTGCTAGTAGCGGGGGAAGACTTGGTGAGCAGTTCTTC. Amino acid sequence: CSASSGGRLGEQFF.

The DNA of the CDR3 is TGTGCCAGCAGTTACCCCGGTAGCAATCAGCCCCAGCATTTT. Translating gives CASSYPGSNQPQHF. This chain uses TRBV6-5 with TRBJ1-5; D remains ambiguous. Germline lookup yields CDR1 MNHEY and CDR2 SVGAGI. CDR3 length equals 14 residues. V dropped 2 bases and J dropped 0 bases, with 5 bases sitting between them.

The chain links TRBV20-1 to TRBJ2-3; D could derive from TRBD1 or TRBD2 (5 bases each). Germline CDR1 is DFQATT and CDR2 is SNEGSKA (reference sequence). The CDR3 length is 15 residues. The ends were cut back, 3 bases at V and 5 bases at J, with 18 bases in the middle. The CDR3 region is CSASVIAVGGDTQYF. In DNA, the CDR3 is TGCAGTGCTAGTGTTATCGCGGTTGGGGGAGATACGCAGTATTTT.

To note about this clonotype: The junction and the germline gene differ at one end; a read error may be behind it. The CDR3 DNA sequence: TGCAGTGCTAGAGGGTGGACAGGTGGCTTT. Residues: CSARGWTGGF. This rearrangement joins TRBV20-1 to TRBJ1-1; the match to TRBD1 covers 7 bases. Per germline, CDR1 DFQATT and CDR2 SNEGSKA (reference sequence). This CDR3 has 10 amino acids.

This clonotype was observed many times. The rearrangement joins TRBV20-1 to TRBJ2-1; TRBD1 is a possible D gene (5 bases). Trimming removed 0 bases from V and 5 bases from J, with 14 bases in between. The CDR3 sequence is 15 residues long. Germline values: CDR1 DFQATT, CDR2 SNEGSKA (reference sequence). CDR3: CSARDPLTDHNEQFF. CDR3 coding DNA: TGCAGTGCTAGAGACCCCCTGACAGACCACAATGAGCAGTTCTTC.

The CDR3 region is CASSLDQQVQETQYF. The CDR3 DNA reads as TGTGCCAGCAGTTTGGATCAACAGGTCCAAGAGACCCAGTACTTC. The V gene is TRBV12-3 or TRBV12-4, the J gene TRBJ2-5; D might be TRBD1 (5 bases). The CDR3 covers 15 residues. The ends were cut back, 3 bases at V and 1 base at J, with 12 bases in the middle.

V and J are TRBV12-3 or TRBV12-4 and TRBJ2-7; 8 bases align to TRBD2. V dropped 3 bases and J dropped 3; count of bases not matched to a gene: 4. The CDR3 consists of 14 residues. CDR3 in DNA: TGTGCCAGCAGTTTTTCGGGGGGGGGCTACGAGCAGTACTTC. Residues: CASSFSGGGYEQYF.

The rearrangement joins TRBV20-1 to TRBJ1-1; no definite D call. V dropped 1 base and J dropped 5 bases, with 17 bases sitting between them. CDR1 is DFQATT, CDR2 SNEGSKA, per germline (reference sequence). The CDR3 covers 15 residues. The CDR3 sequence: CSARVPRTSRTEAFF. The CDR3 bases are TGCAGTGCTAGAGTACCCAGGACCTCGAGGACTGAAGCTTTCTTT.

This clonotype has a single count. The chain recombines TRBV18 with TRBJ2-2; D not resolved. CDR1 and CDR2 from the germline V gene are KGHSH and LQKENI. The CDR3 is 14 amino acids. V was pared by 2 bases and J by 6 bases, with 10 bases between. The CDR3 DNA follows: TGTGCCAGCTCACCAATCGATGTGGCCGGGGAGCTGTTTTTT. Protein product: CASSPIDVAGELFF.

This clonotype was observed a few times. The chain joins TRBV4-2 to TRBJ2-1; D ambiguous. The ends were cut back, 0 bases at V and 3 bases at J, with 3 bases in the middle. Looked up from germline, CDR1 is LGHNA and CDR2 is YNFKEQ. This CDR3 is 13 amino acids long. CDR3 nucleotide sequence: TGTGCCAGCAGCCAAGAGGACTACAATGAGCAGTTCTTC. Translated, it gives CASSQEDYNEQFF.